Given below is one T cell receptor beta chain in context. Generated by immunoSEQ multiplex PCR, the TCRdb table keeps only in-frame clones and is missing some. The sample gives 85,000 to 100,000 clones, approximately 90% of which show up once; just under 0.8% is in the top ten. These data are taken from a study of OX40 agonist ivuxolimab in advanced cancers. Whole-study context: The group had a mean age of around 60 years, ranged from about 20 to 90, and was 80% to 85% male.

Autoimmune disease history or systemic immunosuppression led to patients being barred. After removal of 3 bases from V and 5 bases from J, the junction contained 8 bases not matched to a gene. Germline CDR1 and CDR2: SGDLS and YYNGEE. The length of the CDR3 is 16 residues. The chain employs TRBV9 and TRBJ1-1; TRBD1 aligns across 12 bases. This sequence originates from an adult with an advanced solid tumor such as melanoma, head and neck, liver or kidney cancer. The sequenced sample was CD4+ or CD8+ T cells sorted from blood, obtained in a trial of the OX40 agonist ivuxolimab. The CDR3 here is CASSARLGQGATEAFF. The CDR3 DNA sequence: TGTGCCAGCAGCGCCCGCTTGGGACAGGGGGCGACTGAAGCTTTCTTT.